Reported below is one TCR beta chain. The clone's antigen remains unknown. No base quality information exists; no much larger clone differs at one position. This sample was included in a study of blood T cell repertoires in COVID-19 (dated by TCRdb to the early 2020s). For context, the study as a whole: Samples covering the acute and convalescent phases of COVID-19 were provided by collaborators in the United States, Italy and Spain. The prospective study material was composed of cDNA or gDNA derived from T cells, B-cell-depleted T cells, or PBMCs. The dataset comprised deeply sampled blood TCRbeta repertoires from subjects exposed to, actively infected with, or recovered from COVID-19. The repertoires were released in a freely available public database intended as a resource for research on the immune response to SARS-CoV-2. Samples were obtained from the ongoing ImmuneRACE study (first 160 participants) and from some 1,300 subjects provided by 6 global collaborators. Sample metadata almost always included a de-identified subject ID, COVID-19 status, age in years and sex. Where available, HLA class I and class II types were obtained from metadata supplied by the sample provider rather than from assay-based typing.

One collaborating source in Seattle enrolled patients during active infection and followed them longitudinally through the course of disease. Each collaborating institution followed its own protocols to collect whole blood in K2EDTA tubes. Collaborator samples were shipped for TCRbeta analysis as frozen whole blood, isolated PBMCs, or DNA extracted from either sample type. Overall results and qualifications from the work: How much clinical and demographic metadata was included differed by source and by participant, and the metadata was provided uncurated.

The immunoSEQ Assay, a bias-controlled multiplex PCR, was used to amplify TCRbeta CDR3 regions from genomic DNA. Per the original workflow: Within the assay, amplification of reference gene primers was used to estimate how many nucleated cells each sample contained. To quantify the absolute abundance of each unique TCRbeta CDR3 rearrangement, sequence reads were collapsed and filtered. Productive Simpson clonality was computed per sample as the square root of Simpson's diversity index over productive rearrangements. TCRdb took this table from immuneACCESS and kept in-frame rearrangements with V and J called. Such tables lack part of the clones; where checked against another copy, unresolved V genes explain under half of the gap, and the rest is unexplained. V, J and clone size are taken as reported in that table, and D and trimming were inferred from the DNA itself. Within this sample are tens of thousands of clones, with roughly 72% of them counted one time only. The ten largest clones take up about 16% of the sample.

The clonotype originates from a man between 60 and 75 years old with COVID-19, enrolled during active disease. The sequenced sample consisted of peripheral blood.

The DNA reads TGTGCCAGCCCTAGAGGGGGCGGGGATAGGAATGAAAAACTGTTTTTT. Its protein reads: CASPRGGGDRNEKLFF. In this chain, TRBV9 is recombined with TRBJ1-4; TRBD1 lines up with 7 middle nucleotides. The CDR3 goes from the cysteine to the phenylalanine over 16 residues. Only the CDR3 part of the read is kept: 48 bases, read in frame from the first base. The junction shows trimming of 7 bases on V and 5 bases on J, and the gene matches do not reach 14 bases of it. CDR1 and CDR2 were assigned from the germline V gene as SGDLS and YYNGEE.